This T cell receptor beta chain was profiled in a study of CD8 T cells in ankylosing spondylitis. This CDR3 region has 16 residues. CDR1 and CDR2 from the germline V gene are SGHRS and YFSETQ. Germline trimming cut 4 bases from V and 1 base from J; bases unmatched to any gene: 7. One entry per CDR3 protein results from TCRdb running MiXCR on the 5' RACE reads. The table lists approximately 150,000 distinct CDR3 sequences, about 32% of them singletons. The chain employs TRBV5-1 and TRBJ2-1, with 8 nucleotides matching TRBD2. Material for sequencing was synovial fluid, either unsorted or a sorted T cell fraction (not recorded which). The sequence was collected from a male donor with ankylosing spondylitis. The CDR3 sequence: CASSPGGGGSYNEQFF. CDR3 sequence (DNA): TGCGCCAGCAGCCCGGGGGGCGGGGGGTCCTACAATGAGCAGTTCTTC.